The source of this T cell receptor (beta chain) is a study of blood T cell repertoires in COVID-19. For the study at large: From T cells, B-cell-depleted T cells, or PBMCs came the material, which was cDNA or gDNA.

Trimming removed 2 bases from V and 2 bases from J; junction bases left unmatched: 9. The CDR3 covers 17 residues. Germline CDR1 and CDR2: SGHRS and YFSETQ. This clone was counted a single time. In the original processing: Amplified reference gene primers provided the basis for estimating nucleated cell counts. Measured with immunoSEQ multiplex PCR; TCRdb has only the in-frame clones, and not every one. D and trimming come from the DNA, and the V and J calls and clone size come from that table. The sample lists 270,000 or so clones; 80% to 85% were seen once. This sequence was found in a woman in her sixties with active or convalescent COVID-19. The J gene is TRBJ1-2, the V gene TRBV5-1, with 10 bases identical to TRBD1. The sample was peripheral blood. The chain's CDR3 is CASSLGDRGHRNYGYTF. The CDR3 DNA reads as TGCGCCAGCAGCTTAGGGGACAGGGGTCACCGGAACTATGGCTACACCTTC.